This TCR beta chain is from a study of T-cell reconstitution after alpha-beta-depleted transplantation in children. CDR1 and CDR2 from the germline V gene are SQVTM and ANQGSEA. The CDR3 is made up of 13 amino acids. V was shortened by 1 base and J by 0 bases, with 6 bases between the two germline ends. Study-level points and caveats: One year post-transplant, T-cell counts and diversity were largely derived from T cells produced anew.

The TCRbeta library was prepared with unique molecular identifiers. TCRdb passed the PCR reads through MiXCR, listing each CDR3 protein once. Here the sample spans around 700,000 distinct CDR3 sequences, around 13% being singletons. This clonotype was seen at least ten times. Its antigen is as yet unknown. Sequences were derived from PBMCs, sampled before TCRalphabeta/CD19-depleted stem cell transplant. The chain joins TRBV29-1 to TRBJ1-2; D is undetermined. The origin of this receptor is a girl aged 2 to 10 with congenital amegakaryocytic thrombocytopenia, due to receive a stem cell transplant. The CDR3 DNA reads as TGCAGCGTTGAAGTGGCAGCTAACTATGGCTACACCTTC. It yields the protein CSVEVAANYGYTF.